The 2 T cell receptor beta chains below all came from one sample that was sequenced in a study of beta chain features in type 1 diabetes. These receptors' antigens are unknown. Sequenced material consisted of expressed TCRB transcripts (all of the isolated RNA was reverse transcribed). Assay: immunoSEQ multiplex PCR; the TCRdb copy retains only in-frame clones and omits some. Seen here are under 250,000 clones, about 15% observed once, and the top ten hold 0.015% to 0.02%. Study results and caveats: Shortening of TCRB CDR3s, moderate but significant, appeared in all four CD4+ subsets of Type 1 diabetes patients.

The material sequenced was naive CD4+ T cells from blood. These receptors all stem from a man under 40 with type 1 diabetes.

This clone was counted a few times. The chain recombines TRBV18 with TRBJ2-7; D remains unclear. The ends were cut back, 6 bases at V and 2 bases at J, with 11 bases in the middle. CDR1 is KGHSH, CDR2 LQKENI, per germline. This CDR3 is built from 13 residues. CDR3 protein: CASSDPTTYEQYF. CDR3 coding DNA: TGTGCCAGCTCCGACCCGACAACCTACGAGCAGTACTTC.

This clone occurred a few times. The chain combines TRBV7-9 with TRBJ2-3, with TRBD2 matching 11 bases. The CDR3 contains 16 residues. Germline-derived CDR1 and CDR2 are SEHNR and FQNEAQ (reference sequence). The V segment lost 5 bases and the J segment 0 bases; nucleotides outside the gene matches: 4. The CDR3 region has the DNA TGTGCCAGCAGCCCATTAGCGGGAGGGAGCACAGATACGCAGTATTTT. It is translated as CASSPLAGGSTDTQYF.